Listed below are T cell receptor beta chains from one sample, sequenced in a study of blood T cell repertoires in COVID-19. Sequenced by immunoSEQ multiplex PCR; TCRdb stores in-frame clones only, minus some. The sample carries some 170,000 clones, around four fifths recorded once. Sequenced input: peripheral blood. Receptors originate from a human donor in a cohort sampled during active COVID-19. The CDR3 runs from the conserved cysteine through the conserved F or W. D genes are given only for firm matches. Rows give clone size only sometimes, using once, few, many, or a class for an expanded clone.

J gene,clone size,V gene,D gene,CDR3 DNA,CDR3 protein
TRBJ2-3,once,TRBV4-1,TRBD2,TGCGCCAGCAGCCGGGATAGCGGGGAGGGCCGTGATACGCAGTATTTT,CASSRDSGEGRDTQYF
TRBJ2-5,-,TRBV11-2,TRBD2,TGTGCCAGCAGCTTATCAGAGCGGGGGGGCCAAGAGACCCAGTACTTC,CASSLSERGGQETQYF
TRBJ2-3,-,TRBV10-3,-,TGTGCCATCAGTGGTGTTGGGGCCACAGATACGCAGTATTTT,CAISGVGATDTQYF
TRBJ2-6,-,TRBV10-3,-,TGTGCCTCGGCCGGAGATGCCGGGGCCAACGTCCTGACTTTC,CASAGDAGANVLTF
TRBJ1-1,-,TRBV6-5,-,TGTGCCAGCATCAATCCGGGGAGGGCAAACACTGAAGCTTTCTTT,CASINPGRANTEAFF
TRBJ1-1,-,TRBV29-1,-,TGCAGCGCAAGCCCACAGATTGGGTACACTGAAGCTTTCTTT,CSASPQIGYTEAFF
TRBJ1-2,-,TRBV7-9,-,TGTGCCAGCAGCTTATTTCCATCGGGGGGGTCAAACTATGGCTACACCTTC,CASSLFPSGGSNYGYTF
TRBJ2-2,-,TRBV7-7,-,TGTGCTAGCAGCCCTCCCACTTCCACCGGGGAGCTGTTTTTT,CASSPPTSTGELFF
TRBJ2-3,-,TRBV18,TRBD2,TGTGCCAGCTCAGCACTAGCGGGGATTGAAACAGATACGCAGTATTTT,CASSALAGIETDTQYF
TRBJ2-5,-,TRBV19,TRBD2,TGTGCCAGTAGTTTTCAGCGGGGGGGCCAAGAGACCCAGTACTTC,CASSFQRGGQETQYF
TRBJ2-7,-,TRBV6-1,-,TGTGCCAGCAGTGATACGGGTAGTGGGTACGAGCAGTACTTC,CASSDTGSGYEQYF
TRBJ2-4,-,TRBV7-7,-,TGTGCCAGCAGCACCCGACAGGACCACTTAGCCAAAAACATTCAGTACTTC,CASSTRQDHLAKNIQYF
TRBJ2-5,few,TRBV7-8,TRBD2,TGTGCCAGCAGCCCGGGTGGGGGGGTTGGAGAGACCCAGTACTTC,CASSPGGGVGETQYF
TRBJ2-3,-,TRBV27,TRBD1,TGTGCCAGCAGGGTACCGGGACAGGGAAAAGATACGCAGTATTTT,CASRVPGQGKDTQYF
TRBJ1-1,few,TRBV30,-,TGTGCCTGGGGCAGGCCGAACACTGAAGCTTTCTTT,CAWGRPNTEAFF
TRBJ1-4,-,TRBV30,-,TGTGCCTGGAGTAGAGGGTCGGAAAAACTGTTTTTT,CAWSRGSEKLFF
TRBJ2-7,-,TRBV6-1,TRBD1,TGTGCCAGCAGTGAAGGGACAGGCCCCTACGAGCAGTACTTC,CASSEGTGPYEQYF
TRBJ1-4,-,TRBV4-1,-,TGCGCCAGCAGCCGCGGGGGAGGGGGTGAAGCTAATGAAAAACTGTTTTTT,CASSRGGGGEANEKLFF
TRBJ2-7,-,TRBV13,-,TGTGCCAGCAGGAGGGGGAGGGACTCCTACGAGCAGTACTTC,CASRRGRDSYEQYF
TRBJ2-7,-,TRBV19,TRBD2,TGTGCCAGTAGTATCGGCCCCGCTAGCGGCGAGCAGTACTTC,CASSIGPASGEQYF
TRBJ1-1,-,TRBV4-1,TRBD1,TGCGCCAGCAGCCAAGATGGTTCGGGGACAGCCCTGAACACTGAAGCTTTCTTT,CASSQDGSGTALNTEAFF
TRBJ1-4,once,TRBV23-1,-,TGCGCCAGCAGCCTTCGGGGTGCAACTAATGAAAAACTGTTTTTT,CASSLRGATNEKLFF
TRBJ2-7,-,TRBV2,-,TGTGCCAGCAGTGTAGGGACAAGGGGTTACGAGCAGTACTTC,CASSVGTRGYEQYF
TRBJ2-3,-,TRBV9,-,TGTGCCAGCAGCGTTGGCAACACAGATACGCAGTATTTT,CASSVGNTDTQYF
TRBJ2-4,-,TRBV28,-,TGTGCCAGCAGTCAGGGTCGGGCCAAAAACATTCAGTACTTC,CASSQGRAKNIQYF
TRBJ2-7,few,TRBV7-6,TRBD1,TGTGCCAGCAGCAAAGGGACAGCGAACTCCTACGAGCAGTACTTC,CASSKGTANSYEQYF
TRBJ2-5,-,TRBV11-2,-,TGTGCCAGCAGCTTAGAGGGCAGGGCCCCAGAGACCCAGTACTTC,CASSLEGRAPETQYF
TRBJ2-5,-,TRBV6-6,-,TGTGCCAGCAGTCCACAAGAAGTCATTCAAGAGACCCAGTACTTC,CASSPQEVIQETQYF
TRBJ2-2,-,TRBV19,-,TGTGCCAGTAGAGTGGGCCTCGTGAACACCGGGGAGCTGTTTTTT,CASRVGLVNTGELFF